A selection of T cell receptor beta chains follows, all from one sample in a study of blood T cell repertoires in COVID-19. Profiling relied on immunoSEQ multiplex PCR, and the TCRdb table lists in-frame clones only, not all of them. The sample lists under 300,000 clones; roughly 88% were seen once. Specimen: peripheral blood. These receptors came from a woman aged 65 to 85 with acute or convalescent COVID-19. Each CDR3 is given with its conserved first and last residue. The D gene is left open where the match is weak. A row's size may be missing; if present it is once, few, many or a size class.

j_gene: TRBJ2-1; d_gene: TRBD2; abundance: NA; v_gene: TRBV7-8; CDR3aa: CASSADLRSGSNNEQFF; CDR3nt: TGTGCCAGCAGCGCCGACTTAAGGAGCGGGAGCAACAATGAGCAGTTCTTC
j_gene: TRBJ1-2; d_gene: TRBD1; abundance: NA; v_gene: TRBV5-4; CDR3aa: CASSQGTGYGYTF; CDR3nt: TGTGCCAGCAGCCAAGGGACAGGATATGGCTACACCTTC
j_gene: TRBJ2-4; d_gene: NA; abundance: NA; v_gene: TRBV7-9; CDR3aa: CASSSRGGNIQYF; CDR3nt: TGTGCCAGCAGCTCGAGGGGAGGAAACATTCAGTACTTC
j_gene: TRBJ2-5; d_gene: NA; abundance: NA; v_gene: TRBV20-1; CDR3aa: CSYRSEGAQYF; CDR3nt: TGCAGTTACAGGTCCGAAGGGGCCCAGTACTTC
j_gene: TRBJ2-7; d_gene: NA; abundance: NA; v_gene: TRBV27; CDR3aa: CATKTLQGGGYEQYF; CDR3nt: TGTGCCACCAAGACCTTACAGGGGGGGGGCTACGAGCAGTACTTC
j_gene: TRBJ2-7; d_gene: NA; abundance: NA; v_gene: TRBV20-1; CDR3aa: CSASFSAYEQYF; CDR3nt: TGCAGTGCTAGTTTTAGCGCCTACGAGCAGTACTTC
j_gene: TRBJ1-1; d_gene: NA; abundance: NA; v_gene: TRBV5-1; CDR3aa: CASSLGGGPEAFF; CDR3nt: TGCGCCAGCAGCTTAGGGGGGGGACCTGAAGCTTTCTTT
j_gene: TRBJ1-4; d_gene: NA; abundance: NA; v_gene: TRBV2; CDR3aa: CASSGRKAATNEKLFF; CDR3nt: TGTGCCAGCAGTGGGAGGAAGGCCGCAACTAATGAAAAACTGTTTTTT
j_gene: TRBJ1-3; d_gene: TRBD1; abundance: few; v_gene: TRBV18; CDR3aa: CASSPGQGGNTIYF; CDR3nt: TGTGCCAGCTCACCCGGACAGGGGGGAAACACCATATATTTT
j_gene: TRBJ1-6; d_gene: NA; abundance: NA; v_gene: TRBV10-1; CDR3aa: CASSYRPNSPLHF; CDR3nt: TGCGCCAGCAGCTACAGACCTAATTCACCCCTCCACTTT
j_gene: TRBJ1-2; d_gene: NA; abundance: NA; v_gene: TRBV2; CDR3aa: CASSERYGYTF; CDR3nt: TGTGCCAGCAGTGAACGCTATGGCTACACCTTC
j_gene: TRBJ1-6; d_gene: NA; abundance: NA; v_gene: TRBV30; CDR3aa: CAWSGPGRRSPLHF; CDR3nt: TGTGCCTGGAGTGGCCCGGGGAGGAGATCACCCCTCCACTTT
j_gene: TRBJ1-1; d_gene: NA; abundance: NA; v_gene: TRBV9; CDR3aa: CASSVVAAGGVEAFF; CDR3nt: TGTGCCAGCAGCGTAGTAGCTGCGGGGGGAGTTGAAGCTTTCTTT
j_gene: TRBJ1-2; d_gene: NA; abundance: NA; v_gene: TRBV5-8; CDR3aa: CASTLGLTNYGYTF; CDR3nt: TGTGCCAGCACCCTCGGACTGACCAACTATGGCTACACCTTC
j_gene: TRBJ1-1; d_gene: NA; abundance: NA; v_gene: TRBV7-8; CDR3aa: CAYTRGRGDTEAFF; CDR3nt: TGTGCCTACACACGGGGCAGGGGTGACACTGAAGCTTTCTTT
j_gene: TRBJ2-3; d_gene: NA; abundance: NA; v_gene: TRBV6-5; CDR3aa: CASSPRDWAGTQYF; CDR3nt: TGTGCCAGCAGTCCGCGGGACTGGGCAGGTACGCAGTATTTT
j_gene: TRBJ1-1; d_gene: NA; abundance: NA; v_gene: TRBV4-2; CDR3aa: CASSPAWNTEAFF; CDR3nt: TGTGCCAGCAGCCCCGCGTGGAACACTGAAGCTTTCTTT
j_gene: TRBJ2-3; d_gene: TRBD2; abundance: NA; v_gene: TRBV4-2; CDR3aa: CASSQTRTSGGDPRDTQYF; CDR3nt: TGTGCCAGCAGCCAAACCCGGACTAGCGGGGGGGACCCTCGGGATACGCAGTATTTT
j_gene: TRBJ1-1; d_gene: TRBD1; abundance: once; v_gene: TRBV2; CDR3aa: CASNGQGAEAFF; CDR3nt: TGTGCCAGCAACGGACAGGGAGCTGAAGCTTTCTTT
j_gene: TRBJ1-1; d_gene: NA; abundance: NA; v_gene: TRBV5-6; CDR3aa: CASSFEGVTEAFF; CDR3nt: TGTGCCAGCAGCTTTGAAGGGGTTACTGAAGCTTTCTTT
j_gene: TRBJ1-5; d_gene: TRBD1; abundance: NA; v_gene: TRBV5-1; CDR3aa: CASSLAGTENQPQHF; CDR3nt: TGCGCCAGCAGCTTGGCTGGGACAGAAAATCAGCCCCAGCATTTT
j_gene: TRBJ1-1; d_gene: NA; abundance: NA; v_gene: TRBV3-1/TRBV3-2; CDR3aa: CASSQIFGELEAFF; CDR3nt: TGTGCCAGCAGCCAAATCTTTGGGGAGCTTGAAGCTTTCTTT
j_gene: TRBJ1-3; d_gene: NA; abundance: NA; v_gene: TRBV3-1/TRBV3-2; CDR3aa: CASSHPIYSGNTIYF; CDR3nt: TGTGCCAGCAGCCACCCCATCTATTCTGGAAACACCATATATTTT
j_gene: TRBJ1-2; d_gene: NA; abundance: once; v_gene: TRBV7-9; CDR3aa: CASSSNYRDTYGYTF; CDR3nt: TGTGCCAGCAGCTCAAATTACCGGGACACCTATGGCTACACCTTC
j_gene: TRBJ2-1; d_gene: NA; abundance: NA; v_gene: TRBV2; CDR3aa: CASSYGGGDNEQFF; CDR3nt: TGTGCCAGCAGTTATGGGGGGGGCGATAATGAGCAGTTCTTC
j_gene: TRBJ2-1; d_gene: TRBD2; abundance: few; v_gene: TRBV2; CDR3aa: CASTMTSGGANEQFF; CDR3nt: TGTGCCAGCACTATGACTAGCGGGGGGGCCAATGAGCAGTTCTTC
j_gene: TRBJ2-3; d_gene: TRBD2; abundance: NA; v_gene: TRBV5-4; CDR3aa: CASSLAAGANTDTQYF; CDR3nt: TGTGCCAGCAGCTTGGCAGCGGGGGCCAACACAGATACGCAGTATTTT
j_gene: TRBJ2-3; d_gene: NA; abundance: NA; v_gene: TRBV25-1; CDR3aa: CASSESRPFTDTQYF; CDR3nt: TGTGCCAGCAGTGAAAGCCGCCCCTTTACTGATACGCAGTATTTT
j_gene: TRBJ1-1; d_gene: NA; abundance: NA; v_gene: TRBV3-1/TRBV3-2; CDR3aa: CASGPAENTEAFF; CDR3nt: TGTGCCAGTGGGCCCGCCGAGAACACTGAAGCTTTCTTT
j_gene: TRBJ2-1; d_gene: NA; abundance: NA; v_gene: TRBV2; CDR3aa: CASSPRDFPRNEQFF; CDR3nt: TGTGCCAGCAGCCCTAGGGACTTCCCGAGGAATGAGCAGTTCTTC
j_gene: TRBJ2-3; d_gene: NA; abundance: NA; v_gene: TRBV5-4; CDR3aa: CASSSPADTQYF; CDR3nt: TGTGCCAGCAGCTCGCCCGCGGATACGCAGTATTTT
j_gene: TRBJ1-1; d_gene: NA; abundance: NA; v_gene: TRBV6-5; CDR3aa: CASSPLLNTEAFF; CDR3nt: TGTGCCAGCAGTCCCTTATTGAACACTGAAGCTTTCTTT
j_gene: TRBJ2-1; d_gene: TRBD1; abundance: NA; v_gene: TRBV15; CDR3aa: CATSREQDRKNEQFF; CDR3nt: TGTGCCACCAGCAGAGAACAGGACAGGAAAAATGAGCAGTTCTTC
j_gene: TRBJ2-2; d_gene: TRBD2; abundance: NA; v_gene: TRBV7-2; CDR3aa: CASSSVGTSAVELFF; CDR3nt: TGTGCCAGCAGCTCAGTCGGGACTAGCGCTGTGGAGCTGTTTTTT
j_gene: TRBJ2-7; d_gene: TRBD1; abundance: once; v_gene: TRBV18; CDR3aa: CASSPDRLQPYEQYF; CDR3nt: TGTGCCAGCTCACCGGACAGGCTACAACCTTACGAGCAGTACTTC
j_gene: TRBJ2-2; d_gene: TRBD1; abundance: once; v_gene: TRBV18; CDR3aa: CASSPLTGQGLGELFF; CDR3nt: TGTGCCAGCTCACCACTCACGGGACAGGGCTTGGGGGAGCTGTTTTTT
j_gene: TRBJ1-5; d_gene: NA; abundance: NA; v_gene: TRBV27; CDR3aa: CASSFAGLQPQHF; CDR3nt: TGTGCCAGCAGTTTTGCTGGGCTTCAGCCCCAGCATTTT
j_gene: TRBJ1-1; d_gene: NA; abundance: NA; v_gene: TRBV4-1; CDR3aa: CASSHPRSGGYAMNTEAFF; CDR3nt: TGCGCCAGCAGCCACCCCCGGTCGGGGGGTTATGCGATGAACACTGAAGCTTTCTTT
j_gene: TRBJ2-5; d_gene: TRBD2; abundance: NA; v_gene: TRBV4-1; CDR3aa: CASSQEGTSGVAQYF; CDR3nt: TGCGCCAGCAGCCAAGAGGGGACTAGCGGTGTGGCCCAGTACTTC
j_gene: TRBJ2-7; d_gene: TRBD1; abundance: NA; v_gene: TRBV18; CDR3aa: CASSRQGVGDEQYF; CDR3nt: TGTGCCAGCTCACGCCAGGGGGTAGGAGACGAGCAGTACTTC
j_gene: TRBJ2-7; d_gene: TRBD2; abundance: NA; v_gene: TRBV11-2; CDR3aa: CASSLSGGGTYEQYF; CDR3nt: TGTGCCAGCAGCTTATCGGGCGGGGGAACCTACGAGCAGTACTTC
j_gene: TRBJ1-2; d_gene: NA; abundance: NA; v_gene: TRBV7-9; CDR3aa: CASSPDTDVSGYTF; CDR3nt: TGTGCCAGCAGCCCCGACACCGACGTATCTGGCTACACCTTC
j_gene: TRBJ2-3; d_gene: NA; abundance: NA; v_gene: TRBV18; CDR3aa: CASSPPRQGWSYTDTQYF; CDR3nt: TGTGCCAGCTCACCTCCCAGGCAGGGTTGGTCCTACACAGATACGCAGTATTTT
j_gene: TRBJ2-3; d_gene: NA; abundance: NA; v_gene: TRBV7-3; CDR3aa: CASSLNGGGQDTQYF; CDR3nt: TGTGCCAGCAGCTTAAATGGCGGGGGCCAAGATACGCAGTATTTT
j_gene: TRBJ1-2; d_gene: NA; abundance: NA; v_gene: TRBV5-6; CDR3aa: CASSLGLGGAQGYTF; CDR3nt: TGTGCCAGCAGCTTGGGGTTAGGGGGGGCCCAAGGCTACACCTTC
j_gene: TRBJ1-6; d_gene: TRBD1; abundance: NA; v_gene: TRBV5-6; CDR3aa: CASSWGQGGSSPLHF; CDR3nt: TGTGCCAGCAGCTGGGGACAGGGTGGCAGTTCACCCCTCCACTTT
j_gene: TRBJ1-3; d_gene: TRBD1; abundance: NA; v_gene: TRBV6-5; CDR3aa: CASSRTGSGNTIYF; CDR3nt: TGTGCCAGCAGTCGGACAGGGTCTGGAAACACCATATATTTT
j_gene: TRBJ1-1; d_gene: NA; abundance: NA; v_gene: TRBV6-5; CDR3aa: CASKDNMNTEAFF; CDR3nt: TGTGCCAGCAAAGATAACATGAACACTGAAGCTTTCTTT
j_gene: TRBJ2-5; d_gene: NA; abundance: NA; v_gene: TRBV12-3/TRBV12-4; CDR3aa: CASSLLTKETQYF; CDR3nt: TGTGCCAGCAGTTTACTAACTAAGGAGACCCAGTACTTC
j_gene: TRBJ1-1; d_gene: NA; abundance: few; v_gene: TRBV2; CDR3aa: CASSLGGRAAEAFF; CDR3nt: TGTGCCAGCAGCCTCGGGGGGAGAGCCGCTGAAGCTTTCTTT
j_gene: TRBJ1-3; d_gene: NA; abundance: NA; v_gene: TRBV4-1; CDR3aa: CASSQDWRGNTIYF; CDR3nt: TGCGCCAGCAGCCAAGATTGGCGGGGAAACACCATATATTTT
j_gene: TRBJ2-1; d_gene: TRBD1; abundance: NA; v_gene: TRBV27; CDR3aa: CASKSTGAPYNEQFF; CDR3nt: TGTGCCAGCAAATCGACAGGGGCTCCCTACAATGAGCAGTTCTTC
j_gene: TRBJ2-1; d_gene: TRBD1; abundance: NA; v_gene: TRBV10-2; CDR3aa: CASSDRRDRGHNEQFF; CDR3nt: TGCGCCAGCAGTGATAGAAGGGACAGGGGACACAATGAGCAGTTCTTC
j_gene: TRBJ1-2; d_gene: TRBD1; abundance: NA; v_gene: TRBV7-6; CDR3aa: CASSFGTGNYGYTF; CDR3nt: TGTGCCAGCAGCTTCGGGACAGGGAACTATGGCTACACCTTC
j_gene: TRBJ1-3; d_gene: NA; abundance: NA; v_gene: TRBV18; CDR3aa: CASSPGRDSGNTIYF; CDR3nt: TGTGCCAGCTCACCCGGACGGGACTCTGGAAACACCATATATTTT
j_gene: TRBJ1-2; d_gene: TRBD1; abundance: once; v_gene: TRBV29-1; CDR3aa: CSASRGLGGYTF; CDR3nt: TGCAGCGCTTCCAGGGGGCTAGGAGGCTACACCTTC
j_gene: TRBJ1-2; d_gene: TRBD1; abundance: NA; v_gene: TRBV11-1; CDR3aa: CASSSRTGGFGYTF; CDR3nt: TGTGCCAGCAGCTCCAGGACAGGGGGCTTCGGCTACACCTTC
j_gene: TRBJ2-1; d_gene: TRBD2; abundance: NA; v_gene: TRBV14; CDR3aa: CASKTALLSFTGGPLAEQFF; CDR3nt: TGTGCCAGCAAGACAGCATTGTTATCATTTACGGGGGGGCCCCTTGCTGAGCAGTTCTTC
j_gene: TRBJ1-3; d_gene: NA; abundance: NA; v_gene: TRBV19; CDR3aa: CASSWGTHPGNTIYF; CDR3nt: TGTGCCAGTAGTTGGGGCACTCACCCGGGAAACACCATATATTTT
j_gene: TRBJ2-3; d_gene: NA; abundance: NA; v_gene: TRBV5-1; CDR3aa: CASSWGIDTFTDTQYF; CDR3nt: TGCGCCAGCAGCTGGGGCATAGACACCTTCACAGATACGCAGTATTTT